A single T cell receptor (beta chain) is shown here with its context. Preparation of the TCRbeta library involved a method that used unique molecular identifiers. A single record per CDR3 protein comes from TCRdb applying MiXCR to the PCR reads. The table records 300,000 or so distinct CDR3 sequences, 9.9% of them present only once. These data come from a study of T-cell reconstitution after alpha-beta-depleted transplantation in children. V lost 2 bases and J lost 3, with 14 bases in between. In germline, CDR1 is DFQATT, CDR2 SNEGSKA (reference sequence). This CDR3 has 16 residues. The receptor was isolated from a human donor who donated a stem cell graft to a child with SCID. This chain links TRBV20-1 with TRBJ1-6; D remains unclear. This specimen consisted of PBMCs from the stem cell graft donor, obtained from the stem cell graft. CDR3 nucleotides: TGCAGTGCTAGACCCGGTGAGCGCAGCTATAATTCACCCCTCCACTTT. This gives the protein CSARPGERSYNSPLHF.